One and the same sample provided the 27 T cell receptor beta chains below, sequenced in a study of blood T cell repertoires in COVID-19. Sequenced by immunoSEQ multiplex PCR; TCRdb stores in-frame clones only, minus some. The table includes under 45,000 clones, over 80% detected once. Sequencing was carried out using peripheral blood. The receptors here all came from a woman between 40 and 50 years old with acute or convalescent COVID-19.

The J gene is TRBJ2-5, the V gene TRBV5-4, with a possible D match to TRBD2 (6 bases). This CDR3 comprises 15 residues. Trimming stripped 1 base from V and 3 bases from J, with 13 bases between. Germline loops: CDR1 SGHNT, CDR2 YYREEE (reference sequence). This CDR3 is CASSLKGGREETQYF. The CDR3 DNA reads as TGTGCCAGCAGCTTGAAGGGAGGCAGGGAAGAGACCCAGTACTTC.

V gene TRBV4-2 combines with J gene TRBJ2-3, with a tentative D call TRBD1 (6 bases). V was cut by 2 bases and J by 1 base, with 10 bases left in between. The CDR3 consists of 15 residues. Germline V gene data show CDR1 as LGHNA and CDR2 as YNFKEQ. CDR3 in amino acids: CASSQPEGGTDTQYF. CDR3 DNA: TGTGCCAGCAGCCAACCCGAGGGGGGCACAGATACGCAGTATTTT.

The chain links TRBV6-6 to TRBJ1-1, with a possible D match to TRBD1 (6 bases). The CDR3 runs to 14 residues. CDR1 MNHNY and CDR2 SVGAGI come from the germline V gene (reference sequence). Trimming removed 4 bases at V and 1 base at J, with 10 bases between. The CDR3 bases are TGTGCCAGCAGTTTCTCGGACAGGAACACTGAAGCTTTCTTT. It specifies CASSFSDRNTEAFF.

This chain's CDR3 is CASGFLEPQHF. The CDR3 region has the DNA TGTGCTAGTGGTTTTTTAGAGCCCCAGCATTTT. The chain uses TRBV12-5 and TRBJ1-5; D gene unclear. V lost 3 bases, J lost 8 bases, and 5 bases lay in between. CDR1 is LGHNT and CDR2 is FRNRAP in the germline V gene. This CDR3 is built from 11 residues.

The gene calls are TRBV11-3 and TRBJ2-7; D not certain. V lost 1 base to trimming and J lost 7 bases, with 8 bases between them. Germline CDR1 SGHNT, CDR2 YENEEA. This CDR3 spans 12 amino acids. Written as DNA, the CDR3 is TGTGCCAGCAGCTTAGTTCCCCAAGAGCAGTACTTC. This gives the protein CASSLVPQEQYF.

This clone was observed once. The gene calls are TRBV5-1 and TRBJ1-1; 8 nucleotides agree with TRBD1. V was pared by 4 bases and J by 5 bases, with 10 bases of the junction left unmatched. The CDR3 covers 15 residues. CDR1 SGHRS and CDR2 YFSETQ come from the germline V gene. In DNA, the CDR3 is TGCGCCAGCAGCGACGGACAGGGACGAAGGACTGAAGCTTTCTTT. Protein product: CASSDGQGRRTEAFF. The full variable domain, with the rest looked up from reference TRBV5-1 and TRBJ1-1, is KAGVTQTPRYLIKTRGQQVTLSCSPISGHRSVSWYQQTPGQGLQFLFEYFSETQRNKGNFPGRFSGRQFSNSRSEMNVSTLELGDSALYLCASSDGQGRRTEAFFGQGTRLTVV.

This chain connects TRBV19 to TRBJ2-1; 12 bases agree with TRBD2. The V gene's germline CDR1 is LNHDA and CDR2 SQIVND (reference sequence). J gave up 7 bases and V 7 bases, and 8 bases lay outside the gene matches. The CDR3 spans 15 residues. CDR3 protein: CASIRTSGAGNEQFF. Written as DNA, the CDR3 is TGTGCCAGTATCAGGACTAGCGGGGCGGGGAATGAGCAGTTCTTC.

The J gene is TRBJ1-2, the V gene TRBV9, with D unresolved. V lost 0 bases and J lost 2, with 11 bases in between. The germline V gene has CDR1 SGDLS and CDR2 YYNGEE. The CDR3 totals 15 residues. The CDR3 DNA follows: TGTGCCAGCAGCGTAGGGGCCATCCCCAACTATGGCTACACCTTC. Translation gives CASSVGAIPNYGYTF.

The chain links TRBV6-5 to TRBJ2-1; 8 bases map to TRBD2. From germline, CDR1 is MNHEY and CDR2 SVGAGI. The J segment lost 8 bases and the V segment lost 6 bases, leaving 12 bases of the junction unmatched. This CDR3 is 15 amino acids long. In DNA form, the CDR3 reads TGTGCCAGCAGCCCCGCCCGGAGCGGGAGTTATGAGCAGTTCTTC. Translated, it gives CASSPARSGSYEQFF.

This clone showed up just a few times. The V call is TRBV9, the J call TRBJ2-7, with D possibly TRBD2 on 5 matching bases. Germline V lookup: CDR1 SGDLS, CDR2 YYNGEE. The CDR3 is 16 amino acids. V was pared by 4 bases and J by 5 bases, with 22 bases between. This CDR3 reads CASSRLASSGRNEQYF. The CDR3 region has the DNA TGTGCCAGCAGCCGATTAGCGAGCTCCGGAAGGAACGAGCAGTACTTC.

V gene TRBV9 combines with J gene TRBJ1-2; D may be TRBD1 (6 bases). CDR3 size: 16 residues. Trimming shortened V by 3 bases and J by 1 base, and 16 bases separated the two germline ends. Germline-derived CDR1 and CDR2 are SGDLS and YYNGEE. The CDR3 nucleotides read TGTGCCAGCAGCGCCGGGACACCCGGATATAACTATGGCTACACCTTC. Translating gives CASSAGTPGYNYGYTF.

The genes are TRBV7-3 and TRBJ2-1; TRBD1 agrees at 7 bases. Per germline, CDR1 SGHTA and CDR2 FQGTGA. V shed 2 bases and J 6 bases; nucleotides not matched to a gene: 4. CDR3 size: 14 residues. The DNA of the CDR3 is TGTGCCAGCAGCTTACTAGGGGGCAGCAATGAGCAGTTCTTC. Its protein product is CASSLLGGSNEQFF.

The chain couples TRBV30 to TRBJ1-6; no clear D gene. CDR3 length: 14 amino acids. Germline V gene lookup returns CDR1 GTSNPN and CDR2 SVGIG (reference sequence). V gave up 1 base and J gave up 6 bases, with 10 bases separating them. CDR3 amino acids: CAWSASSFNSPLHF. In DNA, the CDR3 is TGTGCCTGGAGTGCTTCTAGCTTTAATTCACCCCTCCACTTT.

Turning to this clone: One end of the junction does not line up with germline, which may come from a read error. The rearrangement joins TRBV27 to TRBJ2-1; TRBD2 matches 14 bases. CDR1 is MNHEY, CDR2 SMNVEV, per germline (reference sequence). CDR3 size: 16 residues. CDR3 loop: CASSPRLAGGYSEQFF. The CDR3, as DNA: TGTGCCAGCAGCCCAAGACTAGCGGGAGGGTACAGTGAGCAGTTCTTC.

The chain carries TRBV6-6 and TRBJ2-5; 12 bases map to TRBD1. Germline trimming cut 5 bases from V and 4 bases from J; bases unmatched to any gene: 8. Germline CDR1 MNHNY, CDR2 SVGAGI (reference sequence). This CDR3 region has 16 residues. CDR3 in DNA: TGTGCCAGCAGTATGTCCCGGGACAGGGGGCCAGAGACCCAGTACTTC. The encoded protein is CASSMSRDRGPETQYF.

J is TRBJ1-2 and V is TRBV6-1, with a possible D match to TRBD1 (5 bases). Germline values: CDR1 MNHNS, CDR2 SASEGT. Trimming shortened V by 3 bases and J by 4 bases, and 12 bases separated the two germline ends. The CDR3 runs to 14 residues. The DNA for the CDR3 is TGTGCCAGCAGTGACCCGGGACTGATCTATGGCTACACCTTC. Its translation is CASSDPGLIYGYTF.

This clone was counted once. The genes are TRBV5-1 and TRBJ2-5, with 14 bases lining up with TRBD2. The CDR3 runs 18 residues. Germline V gene sequence: CDR1 SGHRS, CDR2 YFSETQ. V lost 4 bases, J lost 2 bases, and 10 bases stayed unmatched. The CDR3: CASSPRLAGGGKQETQYF. CDR3 nucleotide sequence: TGCGCCAGCAGCCCGCGACTAGCGGGAGGGGGGAAACAAGAGACCCAGTACTTC.

This rearrangement joins TRBV7-9 to TRBJ1-4; D is undetermined. The CDR3 totals 13 residues. Germline V gene sequence: CDR1 SEHNR, CDR2 FQNEAQ (reference sequence). The germline V and J ends were trimmed by 2 bases and 8 bases, with 9 bases remaining between them. CDR3 in DNA: TGTGCCAGCAGCTTACTAATTGCGGAAAAACTGTTTTTT. Translation: CASSLLIAEKLFF. The full variable domain, in which reference TRBV7-9 and TRBJ1-4 provide the parts outside the CDR3, is DTGVSQNPRHKITKRGQNVTFRCDPISEHNRLYWYRQTLGQGPEFLTYFQNEAQLEKSRLLSDRFSAERPKGSFSTLEIQRTEQGDSAMYLCASSLLIAEKLFFGSGTQLSVL.

This rearrangement joins TRBV7-6 to TRBJ2-2; D not resolved. This CDR3 has 15 residues. CDR1 is SGHVS, CDR2 FNYEAQ, per germline. V was pared by 3 bases and J by 4 bases, with 12 bases between. In nucleotides, the CDR3 is TGTGCCAGCAGCTTGGGTGGGCCAACCACCGGGGAGCTGTTTTTT. Residues: CASSLGGPTTGELFF.

The CDR3 sequence: CASSPRTGQEKNIQYF. The CDR3 DNA is TGTGCCAGCTCACCCCGAACGGGACAGGAGAAAAACATTCAGTACTTC. The chain links TRBV18 to TRBJ2-4; 8 bases match TRBD1. V shed 3 bases and J 4 bases; nucleotides not matched to a gene: 8. The CDR3 has 16 residues. Germline CDR1 reads KGHSH; CDR2 reads LQKENI.

V is TRBV7-3 and J is TRBJ2-7; D perhaps matches TRBD1 (6 bases). With 3 bases removed from V and 1 base from J, the gap between germline ends came to 13 bases. The CDR3 spans 15 residues. Germline CDR1 and CDR2: SGHTA and FQGTGA. The CDR3 sequence: CASSFSARGSYEQYF. CDR3 DNA sequence: TGTGCCAGCAGCTTCTCCGCCAGGGGATCCTACGAGCAGTACTTC.

The genes are TRBV7-3 and TRBJ1-5; 9 bases align to TRBD1. Germline assignment: CDR1 SGHTA and CDR2 FQGTGA. Germline trimming cut 5 bases from V and 6 bases from J; bases unmatched to any gene: 5. The CDR3 has 14 residues. The CDR3 sequence: CASSPDRGCQPQHF. The CDR3 DNA is TGTGCCAGCAGCCCGGACAGGGGATGTCAGCCCCAGCATTTT.

The chain employs TRBV6-2 or TRBV6-3 and TRBJ1-2; D unclear. V was clipped by 0 bases and J by 0 bases, with 8 bases between them. This CDR3 has 15 amino acids. The germline V gene encodes CDR1 MNHEY and CDR2 SVGEGT. The CDR3 DNA reads as TGTGCCAGCAGTTACTCGGTAGAAGCTAACTATGGCTACACCTTC. Its protein product is CASSYSVEANYGYTF.

The chain carries TRBV4-2 and TRBJ1-2; a weak D match, TRBD1 (6 bases). Trimming removed 0 bases at V and 4 bases at J, with 18 bases between. Germline loops: CDR1 LGHNA, CDR2 YNFKEQ. This CDR3 is 17 amino acids long. CDR3 nucleotides: TGTGCCAGCAGCCAAGATAGGACAGTTGATATAGTCTATGGCTACACCTTC. Translating it yields CASSQDRTVDIVYGYTF.

The chain employs TRBV5-5 and TRBJ1-2, with D possibly matching TRBD1 (5 bases). Trimming took off 6 bases at V and 0 bases at J, with 21 bases between the two ends. There are 17 residues in the CDR3. Germline V gene sequence: CDR1 SGHKS, CDR2 YYEKEE (reference sequence). The CDR3 coding sequence is TGTGCCAGCAACCTTGGGGCCTGGGAGGTGGCTAACTATGGCTACACCTTC. Its translation is CASNLGAWEVANYGYTF.

V and J are TRBV30 and TRBJ2-3; D is uncertain. Looked up from germline, CDR1 is GTSNPN and CDR2 is SVGIG (reference sequence). The CDR3 has 13 amino acids. V was shortened by 0 bases and J by 1 base, with 5 bases between the two germline ends. CDR3 DNA sequence: TGTGCCTGGAGTGTGGGCGGCACAGATACGCAGTATTTT. It encodes CAWSVGGTDTQYF.

The chain links TRBV30 to TRBJ1-4; no clear D gene. This CDR3 is built from 13 residues. V dropped 1 base and J dropped 2 bases, with 5 bases sitting between them. CDR1 GTSNPN and CDR2 SVGIG come from the germline V gene (reference sequence). The CDR3 nucleotides are TGTGCCTGGAGTGCGGGGACTAATGAAAAACTGTTTTTT. Protein sequence: CAWSAGTNEKLFF.